This TCR beta chain was captured by sequencing in a study of blood T cells in healthy people across ages. The table lists this clonotype with many counts. Primed by a sample-barcoded 5' primer and a J-beta primer mix, a second PCR proceeded for 7 to 11 cycles. TCRdb re-called the 5' RACE reads with MiXCR, one entry per CDR3 protein. The repertoire holds fewer than 900,000 distinct CDR3 sequences, with around 46% as singletons. This CDR3 has 13 amino acids. CDR1 is MNHEY and CDR2 is SMNVEV in the germline V gene (reference sequence). Trimming left V 1 base short and J 5 bases short, with 9 bases between.

The chain carries TRBV27 and TRBJ2-7, with no clear D. This TCR was sampled from a woman aged 60-75 years in good health. Sequenced input: blood. The CDR3 here is CASSLFSSDEQYF. The CDR3 bases are TGTGCCAGCAGTTTATTCTCGTCTGACGAGCAGTACTTC.